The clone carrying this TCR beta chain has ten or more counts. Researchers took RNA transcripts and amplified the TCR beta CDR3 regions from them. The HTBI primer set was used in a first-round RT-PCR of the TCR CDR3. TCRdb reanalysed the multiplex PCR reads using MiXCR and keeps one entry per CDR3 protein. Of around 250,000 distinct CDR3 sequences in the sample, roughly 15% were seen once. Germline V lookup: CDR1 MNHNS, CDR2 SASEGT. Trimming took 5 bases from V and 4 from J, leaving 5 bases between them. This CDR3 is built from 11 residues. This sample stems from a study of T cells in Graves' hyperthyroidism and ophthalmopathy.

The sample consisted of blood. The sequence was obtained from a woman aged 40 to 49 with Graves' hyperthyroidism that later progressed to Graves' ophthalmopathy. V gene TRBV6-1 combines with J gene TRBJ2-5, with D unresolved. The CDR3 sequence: CASSTLETQYF. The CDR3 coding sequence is TGTGCCAGCAGTACCTTAGAGACCCAGTACTTC.